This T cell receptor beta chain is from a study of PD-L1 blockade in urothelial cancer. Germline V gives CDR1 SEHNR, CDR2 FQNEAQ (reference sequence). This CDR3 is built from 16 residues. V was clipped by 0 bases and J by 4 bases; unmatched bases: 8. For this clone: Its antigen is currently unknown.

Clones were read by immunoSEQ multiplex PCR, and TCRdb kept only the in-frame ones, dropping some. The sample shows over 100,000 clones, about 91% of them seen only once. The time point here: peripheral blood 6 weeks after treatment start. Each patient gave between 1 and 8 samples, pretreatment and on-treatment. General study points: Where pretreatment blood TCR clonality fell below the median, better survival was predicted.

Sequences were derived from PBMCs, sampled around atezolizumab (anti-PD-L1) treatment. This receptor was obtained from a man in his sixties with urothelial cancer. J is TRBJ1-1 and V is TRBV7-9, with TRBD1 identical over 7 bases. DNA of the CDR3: TGTGCCAGCAGCTTAGCGTACAGGGGCGTGGGCACTGAAGCTTTCTTT. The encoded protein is CASSLAYRGVGTEAFF.